A single T cell receptor (beta chain) is shown here with its context. Antigen specificity is unknown. The record originates from a study of graft-versus-host responses after intestinal transplantation. Study in general: Recipients got multivisceral, liver-intestinal, or isolated intestinal transplants. All recipients got anti-thymocyte globulin induction, then tacrolimus and steroids for about 3 years.

Clones were read by immunoSEQ multiplex PCR, and TCRdb kept only the in-frame ones, dropping some. Of 99,000 or so clones listed, 85% to 95% are singletons. The ends were cut back, 3 bases at V and 3 bases at J, with 5 bases in the middle. The CDR3 contains 11 residues. The germline gives CDR1 DFQATT, CDR2 SNEGSKA (reference sequence). This clonotype originated in a human donor who was the organ donor for an intestinal transplant. This chain joins TRBV20-1 and TRBJ1-1; D unclear. Sequences were derived from unstimulated CD8+ T cells sorted from spleen or lymph node cells, sampled before transplant. The CDR3 sequence: CSASSYTEAFF. The CDR3 DNA is TGCAGTGCTAGTTCATACACTGAAGCTTTCTTT.